This entry lists 4 T cell receptor beta chains sequenced from one sample in a study of T cells in Graves' hyperthyroidism and ophthalmopathy. Amplification targeted TCR beta CDR3 regions from RNA transcripts. Primed by the HTBI set, a first-round RT-PCR was run on the TCR CDR3. One entry per CDR3 protein results from TCRdb running MiXCR on the multiplex PCR reads. The sample consists of almost 600,000 distinct CDR3 sequences, about 43% of them appearing once. The sequenced sample consisted of peripheral blood or thyroid tissue (not recorded which). The receptors come from a woman aged 18-35 years with Graves' hyperthyroidism.

In this sample, this clonotype turned up many times. The chain carries TRBV6-2 or TRBV6-3 and TRBJ1-5; possible D gene TRBD1, 6 bases. V was trimmed by 7 bases and J by 0 bases, leaving 16 bases between them. CDR1 is MNHEY and CDR2 is SVGEGT in the germline V gene. The CDR3 totals 16 residues. The CDR3 region is CASTSPDSYSNQPQHF. The CDR3 DNA is TGTGCCAGCACCTCACCGGACAGCTATAGCAATCAGCCCCAGCATTTT.

Points on this clonotype: A much bigger clone sits one base away, suggesting this may be a read error. The CDR3 ends on some other residue instead of the conserved phenylalanine or tryptophan, so this is likely a read error. Because the CDR3's place on the DNA is in doubt, the DNA is left out and the CDR3 is given as listed by TCRdb. The chain uses TRBV19 and TRBJ1-6; the listed D gene, TRBD1, was not tested against the DNA. Germline CDR1 reads LNHDA; CDR2 reads SQIVND (reference sequence). The CDR3 spans 12 amino acids, including both terminal residues. The CDR3 reads CASSPGSDLFHL.

V and J are TRBV7-3 and TRBJ2-7, with D perhaps given as TRBD1 or TRBD2 (5 bases each). V was trimmed by 3 bases and J by 6 bases, leaving 15 bases between them. The germline CDR1 and CDR2 sequences are SGHTA and FQGTGA. The CDR3 runs to 14 residues. The CDR3 loop reads CASSLGTSRGEQYF. CDR3 DNA sequence: TGTGCCAGCAGCTTGGGGACGAGCAGAGGCGAGCAGTACTTC.

This clonotype was seen many times. The chain combines TRBV5-6 with TRBJ2-7, with 7 bases aligning to TRBD1. CDR3 size: 14 residues. The V gene's germline CDR1 is SGHDT and CDR2 YYEEEE. The V segment lost 5 bases and the J segment 3 bases; nucleotides outside the gene matches: 8. This CDR3 is CASRLQGSVYEQYF. The CDR3 DNA reads TGTGCCAGCAGATTACAGGGGTCGGTCTACGAGCAGTACTTC.